What follows describes a single T cell receptor beta chain. What this receptor recognizes is not known. It has no much larger one-base neighbor in the sample; base qualities were not kept. The entry originates in a study of T cells in localized non-small cell lung cancer (dated by TCRdb to about 2020). Turning to the overall study: Comparing tumors with uninvolved tumor-adjacent lungs, the study looked at the T cell repertoires of around 250 patients with early-stage NSCLC. The cohort comprised 236 treatment-naïve NSCLC patients with resected, localized lung tumors. The mean age of the NSCLC patients was about 62 years, with fewer than 150 men and 107 women. General findings and caveats noted by the study authors: Because multi-region tumor sequencing was not performed, intratumor heterogeneity could not be ruled out. A median of about 53 of the top 100 tumor clones were detected in paired uninvolved adjacent lung, and 28 of these tumor clones were also found among the top 100 clones of the paired uninvolved adjacent lung. Uninvolved tumor-adjacent lung showed the highest T cell clonality, higher than tumor, which suggests more focused antigenic responses in the uninvolved tumor-adjacent lung. Longer overall survival was associated with higher blood T cell density, whereas shorter survival was associated with higher adjacent-lung clonality. Since the design was exploratory, TCR variables were selected using unadjusted p-values with no false-discovery rate correction.

Looking up the germline V gene (reference sequence) yields CDR1 SEHNR and CDR2 FQNEAQ. V is reduced by 2 bases and J by 5 bases, leaving a spacing of 10 bases between them. CDR3 length: 15 amino acids, cysteine to phenylalanine. Solely the CDR3 DNA is kept, with 45 bases framed from the first base. At diagnosis, peripheral blood, uninvolved tumor-adjacent lung and tumor were collected and stored as a combination of fresh-frozen and FFPE material. For TCR repertoire profiling, blood samples were analyzed in the form of peripheral blood mononuclear cells. The immunoSEQ Assay was used to sequence TCR beta CDR3 regions from DNA. On the study's bioinformatics: T cell density was computed as TCR beta template counts normalized to usable DNA estimated by amplifying housekeeping genes. Richness was estimated using the preseqR package, with extrapolation to 400,000 templates for PBMC samples and to 120,000 templates for tissue samples. Clonality was taken to be one minus Pielou's evenness. Differential abundance testing on productive amino-acid clonotypes, with a minimum total count of 5 and an alpha of 0.1, was used to identify tissue-enriched TCRs. The Jaccard Index and the Morisita Overlap Index were used to measure repertoire overlap between compartments. GLIPH grouped TCR beta CDR3s together with public tetramer-defined viral CDR3s, and a viral motif had to include at least three viral sequences and show V-gene enrichment. TCRdb holds this immuneACCESS table with in-frame rearrangements only. Some clones are missing; in checked studies, unresolved V genes explain under half, and the rest has no known cause. Clone size and the V and J calls come from that table; the DNA yielded D and trimming. The sample table contains 45,000 to 50,000 clones; only one count was recorded for approximately 90% of them. Around 2.5% of the sample lies in the top ten.

The sequence was collected from a man aged 35-75 years with stage II lung adenocarcinoma. In this chain, TRBV7-9 is recombined with TRBJ1-6; a confident D gene designation cannot be given. The source was PBMCs, collected before any cancer treatment. The CDR3 has the sequence CASSLSAGDNSPLHF. The DNA is as follows: TGTGCCAGCAGCTTATCCGCAGGTGATAATTCACCCCTCCACTTT.